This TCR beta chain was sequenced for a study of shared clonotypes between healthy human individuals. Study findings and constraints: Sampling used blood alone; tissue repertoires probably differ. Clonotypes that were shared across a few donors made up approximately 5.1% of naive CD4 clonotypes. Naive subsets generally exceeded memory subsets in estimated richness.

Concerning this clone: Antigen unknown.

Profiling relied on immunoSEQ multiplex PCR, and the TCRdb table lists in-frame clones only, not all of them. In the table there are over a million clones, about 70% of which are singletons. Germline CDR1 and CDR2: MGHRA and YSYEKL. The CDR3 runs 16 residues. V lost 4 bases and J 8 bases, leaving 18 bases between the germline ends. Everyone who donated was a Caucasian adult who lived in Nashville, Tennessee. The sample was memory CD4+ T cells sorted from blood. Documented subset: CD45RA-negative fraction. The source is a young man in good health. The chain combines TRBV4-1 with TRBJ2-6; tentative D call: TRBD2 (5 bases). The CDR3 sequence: CASSPSGPSSPNVLTF. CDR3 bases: TGCGCCAGCAGCCCAAGCGGTCCCAGCAGCCCCAACGTCCTGACTTTC.